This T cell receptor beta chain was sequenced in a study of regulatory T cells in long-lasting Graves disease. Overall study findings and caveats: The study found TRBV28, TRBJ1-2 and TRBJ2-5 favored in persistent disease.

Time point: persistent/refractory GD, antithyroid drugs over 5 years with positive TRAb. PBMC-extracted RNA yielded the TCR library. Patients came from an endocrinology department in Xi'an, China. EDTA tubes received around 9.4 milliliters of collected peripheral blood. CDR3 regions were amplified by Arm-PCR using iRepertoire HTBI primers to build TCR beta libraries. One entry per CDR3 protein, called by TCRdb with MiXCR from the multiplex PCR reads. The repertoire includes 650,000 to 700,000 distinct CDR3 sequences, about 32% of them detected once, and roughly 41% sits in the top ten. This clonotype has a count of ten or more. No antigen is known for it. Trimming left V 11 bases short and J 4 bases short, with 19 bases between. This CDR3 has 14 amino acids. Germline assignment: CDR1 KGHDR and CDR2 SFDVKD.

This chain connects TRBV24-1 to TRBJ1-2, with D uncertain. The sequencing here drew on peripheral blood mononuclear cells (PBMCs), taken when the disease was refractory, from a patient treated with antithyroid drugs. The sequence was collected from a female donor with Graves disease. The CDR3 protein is CAISSSSPSYGYTF. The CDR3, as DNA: TGTGCCATCTCGTCCTCGTCCCCCTCCTATGGCTACACCTTC.